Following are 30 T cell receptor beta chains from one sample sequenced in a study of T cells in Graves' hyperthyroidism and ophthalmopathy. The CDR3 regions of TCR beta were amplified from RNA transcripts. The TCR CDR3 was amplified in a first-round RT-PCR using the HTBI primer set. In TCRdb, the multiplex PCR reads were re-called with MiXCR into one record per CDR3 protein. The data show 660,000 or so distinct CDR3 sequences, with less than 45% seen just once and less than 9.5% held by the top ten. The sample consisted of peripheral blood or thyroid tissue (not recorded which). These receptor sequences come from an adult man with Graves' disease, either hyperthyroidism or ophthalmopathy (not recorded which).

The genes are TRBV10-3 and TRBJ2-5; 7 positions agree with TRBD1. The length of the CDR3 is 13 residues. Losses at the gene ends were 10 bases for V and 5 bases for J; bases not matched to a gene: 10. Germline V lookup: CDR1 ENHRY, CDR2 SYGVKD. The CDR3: CATLQGMLETQYF. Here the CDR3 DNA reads TGTGCCACCCTACAGGGGATGCTCGAGACCCAGTACTTC.

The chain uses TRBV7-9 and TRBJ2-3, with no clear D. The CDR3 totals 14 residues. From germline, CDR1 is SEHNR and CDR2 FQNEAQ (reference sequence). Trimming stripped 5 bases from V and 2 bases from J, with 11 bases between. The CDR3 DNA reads TGTGCCAGCAGCCCAGAAACTCCCACAGATACGCAGTATTTT. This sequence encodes CASSPETPTDTQYF.

CDR3 DNA sequence: TGTGCCAGCAGCCAACGACAGGGGGCTTGGGACTATGGCTACACCTTC. This codes for CASSQRQGAWDYGYTF. The chain is built from TRBV7-9 and TRBJ1-2, with 10 bases aligning to TRBD1. Germline V gene sequence: CDR1 SEHNR, CDR2 FQNEAQ (reference sequence). The CDR3 spans 16 residues. Trimming removed 5 bases from V and 3 bases from J; junction bases left unmatched: 9.

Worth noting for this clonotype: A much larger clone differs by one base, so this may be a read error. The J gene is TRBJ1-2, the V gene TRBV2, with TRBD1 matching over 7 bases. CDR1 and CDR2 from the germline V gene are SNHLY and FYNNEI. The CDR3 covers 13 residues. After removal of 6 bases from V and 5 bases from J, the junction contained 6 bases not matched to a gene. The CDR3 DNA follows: TGTGCCAGCAGCATCGGCAGGGGGTATGGCTACACCTTC. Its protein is CASSIGRGYGYTF.

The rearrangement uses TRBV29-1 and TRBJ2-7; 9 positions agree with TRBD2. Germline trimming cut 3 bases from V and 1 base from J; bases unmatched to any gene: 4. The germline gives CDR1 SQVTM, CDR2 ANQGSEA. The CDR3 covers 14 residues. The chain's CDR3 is CSVDASGESYEQYF. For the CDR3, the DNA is TGCAGCGTTGATGCTAGCGGGGAATCCTACGAGCAGTACTTC.

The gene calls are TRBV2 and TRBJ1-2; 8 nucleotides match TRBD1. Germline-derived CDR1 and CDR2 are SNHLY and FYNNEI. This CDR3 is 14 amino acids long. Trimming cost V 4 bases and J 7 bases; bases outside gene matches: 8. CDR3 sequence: CASSGQGKVFGYTF. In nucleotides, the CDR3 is TGTGCCAGCAGTGGACAGGGGAAAGTCTTTGGCTACACCTTC.

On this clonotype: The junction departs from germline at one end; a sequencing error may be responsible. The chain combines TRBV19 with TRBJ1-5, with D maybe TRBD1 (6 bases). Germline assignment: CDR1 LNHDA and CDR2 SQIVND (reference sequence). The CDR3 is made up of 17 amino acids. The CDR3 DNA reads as TGTGCCAGTAGTATCCCTGGACAGACTTATAGCGATCAGCCCCAGCATTTT. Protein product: CASSIPGQTYSDQPQHF.

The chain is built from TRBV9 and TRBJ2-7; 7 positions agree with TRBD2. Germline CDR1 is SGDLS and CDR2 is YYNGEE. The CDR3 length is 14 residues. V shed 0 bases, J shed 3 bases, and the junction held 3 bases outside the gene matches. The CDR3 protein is CASSVGGGDYEQYF. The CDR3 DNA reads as TGTGCCAGCAGCGTAGGGGGGGGGGACTACGAGCAGTACTTC.

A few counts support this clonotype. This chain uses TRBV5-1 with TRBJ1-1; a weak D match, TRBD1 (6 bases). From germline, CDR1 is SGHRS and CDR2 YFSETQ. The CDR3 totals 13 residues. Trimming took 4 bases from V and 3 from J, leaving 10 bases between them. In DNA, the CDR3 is TGCGCCAGCAGCCGGGGGCTCGACACTGAAGCTTTCTTT. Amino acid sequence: CASSRGLDTEAFF.

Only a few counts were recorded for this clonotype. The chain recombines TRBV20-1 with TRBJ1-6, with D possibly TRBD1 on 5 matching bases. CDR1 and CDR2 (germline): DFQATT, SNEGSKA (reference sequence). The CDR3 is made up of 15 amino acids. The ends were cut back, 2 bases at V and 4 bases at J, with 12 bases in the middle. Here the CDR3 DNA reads TGCAGTGCTAGAACAGGTTCCGATTATAATTCACCCCTCCACTTT. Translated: CSARTGSDYNSPLHF.

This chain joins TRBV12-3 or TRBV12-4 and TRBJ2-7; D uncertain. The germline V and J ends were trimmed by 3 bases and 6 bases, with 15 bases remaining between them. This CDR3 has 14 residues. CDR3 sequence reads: CASSFGQRSTEQYF. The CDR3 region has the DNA TGTGCCAGCAGTTTCGGGCAAAGATCAACCGAGCAGTACTTC.

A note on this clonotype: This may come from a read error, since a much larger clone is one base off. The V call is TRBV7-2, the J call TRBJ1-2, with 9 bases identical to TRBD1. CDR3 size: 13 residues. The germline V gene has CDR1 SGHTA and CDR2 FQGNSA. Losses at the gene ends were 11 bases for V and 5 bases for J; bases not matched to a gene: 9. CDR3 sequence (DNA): TGTGCCGGCAACCTACAGGGGGCATATGGCTACACCTTC. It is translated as CAGNLQGAYGYTF. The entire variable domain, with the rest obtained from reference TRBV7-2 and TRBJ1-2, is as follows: GAGVSQSPSNKVTEKGKDVELRCDPISGHTALYWYRQSLGQGLEFLIYFQGNSAPDKSGLPSDRFSAERTGGSVSTLTIQRTQQEDSAVYLCAGNLQGAYGYTFGSGTRLTVV.

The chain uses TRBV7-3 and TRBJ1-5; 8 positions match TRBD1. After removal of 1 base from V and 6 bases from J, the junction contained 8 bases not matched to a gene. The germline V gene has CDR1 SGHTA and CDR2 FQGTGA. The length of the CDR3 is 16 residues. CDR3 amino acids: CASSLKGQVLSQPQHF. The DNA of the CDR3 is TGTGCCAGCAGCTTAAAGGGACAGGTCTTAAGTCAGCCCCAGCATTTT.

The CDR3 is CASSQTRTGGAEQYF. The CDR3 DNA reads TGTGCCAGCAGCCAGACCCGGACAGGGGGCGCCGAGCAGTACTTC. This rearrangement joins TRBV7-9 to TRBJ2-7; 11 bases map to TRBD1. Germline trimming cut 5 bases from V and 6 bases from J; bases unmatched to any gene: 9. Germline CDR1 is SEHNR and CDR2 is FQNEAQ (reference sequence). The CDR3 is 15 amino acids.

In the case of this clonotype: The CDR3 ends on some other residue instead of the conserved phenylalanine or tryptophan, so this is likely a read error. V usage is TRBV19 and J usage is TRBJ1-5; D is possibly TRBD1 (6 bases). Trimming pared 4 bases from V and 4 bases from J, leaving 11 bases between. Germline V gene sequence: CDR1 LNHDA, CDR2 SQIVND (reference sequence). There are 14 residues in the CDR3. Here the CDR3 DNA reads TGTGCCAGTAGTAGAATACAGGGAAATCAGCCCCAGCATTAT. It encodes CASSRIQGNQPQHY.

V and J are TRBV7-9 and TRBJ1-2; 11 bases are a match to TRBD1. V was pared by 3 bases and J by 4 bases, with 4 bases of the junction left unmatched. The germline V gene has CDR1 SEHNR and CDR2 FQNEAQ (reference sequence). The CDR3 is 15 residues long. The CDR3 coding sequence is TGTGCCAGCAGCTTCCGGGACAGGGGGGGCTATGGCTACACCTTC. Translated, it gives CASSFRDRGGYGYTF.

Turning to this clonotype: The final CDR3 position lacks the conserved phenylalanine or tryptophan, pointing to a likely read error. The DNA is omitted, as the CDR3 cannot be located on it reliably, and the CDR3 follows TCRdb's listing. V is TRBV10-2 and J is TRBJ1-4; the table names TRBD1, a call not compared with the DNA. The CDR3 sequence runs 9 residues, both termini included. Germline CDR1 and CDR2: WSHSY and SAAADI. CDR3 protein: CASRGDRSY.

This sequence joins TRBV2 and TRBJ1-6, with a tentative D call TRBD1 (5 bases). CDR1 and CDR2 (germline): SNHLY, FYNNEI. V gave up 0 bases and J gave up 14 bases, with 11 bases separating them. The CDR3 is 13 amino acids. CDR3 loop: CASSEAGPSSLHF. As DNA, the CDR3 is TGTGCCAGCAGTGAAGCGGGACCCTCGTCCCTCCACTTT. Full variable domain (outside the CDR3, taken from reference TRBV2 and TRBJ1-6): EPEVTQTPSHQVTQMGQEVILRCVPISNHLYFYWYRQILGQKVEFLVSFYNNEISEKSEIFDDQFSVERPDGSNFTLKIRSTKLEDSAMYFCASSEAGPSSLHFGNGTRLTVT.

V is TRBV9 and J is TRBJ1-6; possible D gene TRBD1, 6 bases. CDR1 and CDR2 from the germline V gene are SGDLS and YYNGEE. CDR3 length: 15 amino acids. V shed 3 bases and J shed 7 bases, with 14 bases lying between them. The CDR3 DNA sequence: TGTGCCAGCAGCGGATTGACAGGAGGAAATTCACCCCTCCACTTT. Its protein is CASSGLTGGNSPLHF.

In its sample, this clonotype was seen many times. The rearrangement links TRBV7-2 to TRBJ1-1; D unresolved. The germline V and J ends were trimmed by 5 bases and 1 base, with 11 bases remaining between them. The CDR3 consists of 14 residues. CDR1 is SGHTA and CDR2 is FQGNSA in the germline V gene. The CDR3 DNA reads TGTGCCAGCAGCCGAACCCACAGGAACACTGAAGCTTTCTTT. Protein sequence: CASSRTHRNTEAFF. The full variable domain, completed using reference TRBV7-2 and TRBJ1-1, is GAGVSQSPSNKVTEKGKDVELRCDPISGHTALYWYRQSLGQGLEFLIYFQGNSAPDKSGLPSDRFSAERTGGSVSTLTIQRTQQEDSAVYLCASSRTHRNTEAFFGQGTRLTVV.

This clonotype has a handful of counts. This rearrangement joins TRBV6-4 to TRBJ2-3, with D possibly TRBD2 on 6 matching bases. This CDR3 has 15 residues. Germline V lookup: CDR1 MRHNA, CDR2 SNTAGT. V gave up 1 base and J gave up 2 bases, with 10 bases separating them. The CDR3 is CASSDWGEITDTQYF. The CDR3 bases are TGTGCCAGCAGTGACTGGGGGGAGATCACAGATACGCAGTATTTT.

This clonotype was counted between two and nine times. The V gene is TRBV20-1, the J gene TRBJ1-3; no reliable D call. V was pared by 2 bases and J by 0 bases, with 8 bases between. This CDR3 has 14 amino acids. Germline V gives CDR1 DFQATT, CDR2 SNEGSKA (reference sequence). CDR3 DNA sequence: TGCAGTGCTAGAACAGAGGTCTCTGGAAACACCATATATTTT. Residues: CSARTEVSGNTIYF.

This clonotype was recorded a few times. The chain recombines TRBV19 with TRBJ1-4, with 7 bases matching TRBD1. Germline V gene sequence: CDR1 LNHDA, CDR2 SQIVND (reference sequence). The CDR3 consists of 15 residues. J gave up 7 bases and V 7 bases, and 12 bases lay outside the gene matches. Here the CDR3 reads CASTISQGTSEKLFF. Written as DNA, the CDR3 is TGTGCCAGTACCATATCACAGGGGACTTCTGAAAAACTGTTTTTT.

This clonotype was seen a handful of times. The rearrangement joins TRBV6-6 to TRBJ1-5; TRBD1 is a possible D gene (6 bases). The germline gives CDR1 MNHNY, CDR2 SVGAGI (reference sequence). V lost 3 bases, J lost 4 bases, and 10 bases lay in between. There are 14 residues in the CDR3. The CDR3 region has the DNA TGTGCCAGCAGTTATTACAGGGAGAATCAGCCCCAGCATTTT. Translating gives CASSYYRENQPQHF.

The CDR3 loop is CASSQGREGSGNTIYF. CDR3 nucleotide sequence: TGTGCCAGCAGCCAGGGGAGGGAAGGCTCTGGAAACACCATATATTTT. The chain links TRBV11-3 to TRBJ1-3, with D possibly TRBD1 on 6 matching bases. The CDR3 is 16 residues long. Germline V CDR1 and CDR2: SGHNT, YENEEA. With 5 bases removed from V and 0 bases from J, the gap between germline ends came to 14 bases.

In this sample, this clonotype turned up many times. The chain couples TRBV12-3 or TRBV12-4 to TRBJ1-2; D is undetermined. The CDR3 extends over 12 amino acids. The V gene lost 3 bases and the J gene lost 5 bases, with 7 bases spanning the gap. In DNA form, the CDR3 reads TGTGCCAGCAGTTTCAGCGATTATGGCTACACCTTC. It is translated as CASSFSDYGYTF.

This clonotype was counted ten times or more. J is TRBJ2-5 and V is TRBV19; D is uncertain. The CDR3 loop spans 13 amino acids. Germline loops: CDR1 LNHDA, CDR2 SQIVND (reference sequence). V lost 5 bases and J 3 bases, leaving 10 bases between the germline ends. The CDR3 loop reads CASSWSSKETQYF. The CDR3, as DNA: TGTGCCAGTAGTTGGAGCAGTAAAGAGACCCAGTACTTC.

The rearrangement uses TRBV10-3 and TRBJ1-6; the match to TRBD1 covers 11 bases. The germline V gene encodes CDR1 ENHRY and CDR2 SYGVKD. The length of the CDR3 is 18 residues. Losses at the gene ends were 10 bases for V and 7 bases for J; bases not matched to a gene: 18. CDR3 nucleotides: TGTGCCAGCAGGCCCAGCCCAGGACAGGGGGCATCGAATTCACCCCTCCACTTT. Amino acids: CASRPSPGQGASNSPLHF.

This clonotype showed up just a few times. CDR3 coding DNA: TGTGCCTCACTTTTAGGGGACAGACCCTACGAGCAGTACTTC. Amino acid sequence: CASLLGDRPYEQYF. The J gene is TRBJ2-7, the V gene TRBV12-3 or TRBV12-4; 7 bases are a match to TRBD1. The CDR3 extends over 14 amino acids. The junction had 12 bases not matched to a gene; V was cut back by 11 bases and J by 2 bases.

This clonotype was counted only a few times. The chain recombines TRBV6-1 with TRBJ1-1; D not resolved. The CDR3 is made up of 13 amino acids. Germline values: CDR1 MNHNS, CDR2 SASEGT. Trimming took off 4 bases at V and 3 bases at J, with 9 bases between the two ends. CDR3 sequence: CASSGTLDTEAFF. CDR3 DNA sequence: TGTGCCAGCAGTGGGACGTTGGACACTGAAGCTTTCTTT.